The 12 T cell receptor beta chains in this list originate from one sample, sequenced in a study of Tregs in tolerant kidney transplant recipients. Produced via immunoSEQ multiplex PCR; TCRdb's table is partial and in-frame only. The table lists approximately 75,000 clones, roughly 90% of them singletons. The sample in question was Tregs from blood, obtained before the transplant. These receptor sequences come from a human donor who received a combined kidney and bone marrow transplant.

J is TRBJ1-3 and V is TRBV10-3, with a tentative D call TRBD1 (5 bases). The germline gives CDR1 ENHRY, CDR2 SYGVKD. V gave up 10 bases and J gave up 1 base, with 11 bases separating them. This CDR3 is 13 amino acids long. In DNA form, the CDR3 reads TGTGCCAGTACTGGACAATCTGGAAACACCATATATTTT. Residues: CASTGQSGNTIYF.

This clone has just one count. The chain employs TRBV5-1 and TRBJ2-3, with D possibly being TRBD1 (7 bases). This CDR3 contains 15 residues. Germline V gene sequence: CDR1 SGHRS, CDR2 YFSETQ. Between the trimmed V and J ends, which lost 0 bases and 10 bases, there was a span of 18 bases. For the CDR3, the DNA is TGCGCCAGCAGCTTGGGGCAGGGGGGTCCCATAGCGCAGTATTTT. This encodes CASSLGQGGPIAQYF.

This rearrangement joins TRBV30 to TRBJ2-7, with 7 bases fitting TRBD2. V was clipped by 1 base and J by 6 bases; unmatched bases: 9. The CDR3 totals 14 residues. CDR1 and CDR2 (germline): GTSNPN, SVGIG (reference sequence). The CDR3 loop is CAWSGGGRYSEQYF. The DNA for the CDR3 is TGTGCCTGGAGTGGGGGCGGGAGATACTCCGAGCAGTACTTC.

The chain recombines TRBV2 with TRBJ2-7, with TRBD1 identical over 11 bases. Unmatched junction bases numbered 13, after V lost 6 bases and J lost 0 bases. CDR3 size: 18 residues. Germline V gene data show CDR1 as SNHLY and CDR2 as FYNNEI. Here the CDR3 reads CASSERTGGGVSSYEQYF. In nucleotides, the CDR3 is TGTGCCAGCAGCGAGAGGACAGGGGGCGGTGTGAGCTCCTACGAGCAGTACTTC.

The gene calls are TRBV7-3 and TRBJ2-5, with TRBD2 matching 7 bases. TRBJ2-7 matches the DNA end more closely, so the J call is doubtful. The germline CDR1 and CDR2 sequences are SGHTA and FQGTGA. The CDR3 sequence is 15 residues long. CDR3 nucleotides: TGTGCCAGCAGCCCCAGTAGTGCGGGAGTGAACGAGCAGTACTTC. As protein: CASSPSSAGVNEQYF.

The chain couples TRBV11-2 to TRBJ1-6; no reliable D call. This CDR3 has 14 residues. Looked up from germline, CDR1 is SGHAT and CDR2 is FQNNGV. Trimming took 7 bases from V and 0 from J, leaving 7 bases between them. The CDR3 DNA is TGTGCCAGCAAGGAGGGCTCCTATAATTCACCCCTCCACTTT. Protein: CASKEGSYNSPLHF.

CDR3 residues: CASSVTLRGHLETQYF. The CDR3 DNA reads as TGCGCCAGCAGTGTAACCCTAAGAGGTCATTTGGAGACCCAGTACTTC. The chain has TRBV10-2 and TRBJ2-5; D gene uncertain. Germline V gene lookup returns CDR1 WSHSY and CDR2 SAAADI. The CDR3 length is 16 residues. V was clipped by 4 bases and J by 5 bases, with 20 bases between them.

CDR3 sequence (DNA): TGTGCCATCAGTGAGTCTGGGGGAGAGGCGAGCAATCAGCCCCAGCATTTT. Translating it yields CAISESGGEASNQPQHF. The chain carries TRBV10-3 and TRBJ1-5; possibly TRBD1 for D (5 bases). Germline CDR1 reads ENHRY; CDR2 reads SYGVKD. Trimming took 0 bases from V and 1 from J, leaving 13 bases between them. The CDR3 is made up of 17 amino acids.

This rearrangement joins TRBV27 to TRBJ1-5, with D maybe TRBD1 (5 bases). Trimming took 5 bases from V and 4 from J, leaving 6 bases between them. Germline loops: CDR1 MNHEY, CDR2 SMNVEV (reference sequence). The CDR3 spans 12 residues. The DNA of the CDR3 is TGTGCCAGCAGTAACAGGAATCAGCCCCAGCATTTT. Protein sequence: CASSNRNQPQHF.

The J gene is TRBJ2-3, the V gene TRBV6-4; 10 bases align to TRBD1. The J segment lost 3 bases and the V segment lost 6 bases, leaving 6 bases of the junction unmatched. The CDR3 is 15 residues long. The germline V gene encodes CDR1 MRHNA and CDR2 SNTAGT. CDR3 sequence: CASRGGGQGTDTQYF. The CDR3 coding sequence is TGTGCCAGCAGGGGTGGGGGACAGGGGACAGATACGCAGTATTTT.

This chain links TRBV7-9 with TRBJ2-1; no firm D call. The CDR3 covers 15 residues. Germline V gene lookup returns CDR1 SEHNR and CDR2 FQNEAQ (reference sequence). The V end was cut by 6 bases, the J end by 5 bases, with 17 bases between. The CDR3 DNA reads TGTGCCAGCAGGTGGAAGAATAATTTCCACAATGAGCAGTTCTTC. Its translation: CASRWKNNFHNEQFF.

V and J are TRBV27 and TRBJ2-5, with TRBD1 identical over 10 bases. J was trimmed by 1 base and V by 4 bases; bases with no gene match: 3. The CDR3 has 15 amino acids. Germline CDR1 is MNHEY and CDR2 is SMNVEV (reference sequence). CDR3 amino acids: CASSSGTGVQETQYF. The CDR3 DNA follows: TGTGCCAGCAGTTCCGGGACAGGGGTCCAAGAGACCCAGTACTTC.